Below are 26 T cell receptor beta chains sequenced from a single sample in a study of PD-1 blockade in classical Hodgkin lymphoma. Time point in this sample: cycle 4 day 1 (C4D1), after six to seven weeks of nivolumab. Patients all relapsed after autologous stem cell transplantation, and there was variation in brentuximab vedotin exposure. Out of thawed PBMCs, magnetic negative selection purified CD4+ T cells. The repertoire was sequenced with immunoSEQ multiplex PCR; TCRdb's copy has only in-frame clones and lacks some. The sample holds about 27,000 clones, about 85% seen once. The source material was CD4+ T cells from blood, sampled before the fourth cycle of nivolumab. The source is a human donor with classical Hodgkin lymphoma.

The CDR3 spells CASSDHLADVNEQFF. CDR3 nucleotide sequence: TGCGCCAGCAGTGATCACCTAGCGGACGTCAATGAGCAGTTCTTC. The gene calls are TRBV10-1 and TRBJ2-1; 7 bases line up with TRBD2. CDR3 length equals 15 residues. The ends lost 3 bases at V and 6 bases at J; junction bases unmatched: 8. Germline lookup yields CDR1 WNHNN and CDR2 SYGVQD (reference sequence).

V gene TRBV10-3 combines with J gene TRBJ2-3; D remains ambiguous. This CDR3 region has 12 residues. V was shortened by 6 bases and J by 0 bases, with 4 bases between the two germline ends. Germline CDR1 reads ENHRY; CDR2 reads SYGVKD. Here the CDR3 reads CAISRSTDTQYF. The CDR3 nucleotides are TGTGCCATCAGCCGAAGCACAGATACGCAGTATTTT.

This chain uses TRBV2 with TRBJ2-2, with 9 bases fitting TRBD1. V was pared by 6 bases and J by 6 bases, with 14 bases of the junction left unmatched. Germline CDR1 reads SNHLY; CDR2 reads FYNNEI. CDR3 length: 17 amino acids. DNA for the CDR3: TGTGCCAGCAGCCCAAGGACCGGGACAGGGTTTTCCGGGGAGCTGTTTTTT. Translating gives CASSPRTGTGFSGELFF. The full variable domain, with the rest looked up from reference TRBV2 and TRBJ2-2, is EPEVTQTPSHQVTQMGQEVILRCVPISNHLYFYWYRQILGQKVEFLVSFYNNEISEKSEIFDDQFSVERPDGSNFTLKIRSTKLEDSAMYFCASSPRTGTGFSGELFFGEGSRLTVL.

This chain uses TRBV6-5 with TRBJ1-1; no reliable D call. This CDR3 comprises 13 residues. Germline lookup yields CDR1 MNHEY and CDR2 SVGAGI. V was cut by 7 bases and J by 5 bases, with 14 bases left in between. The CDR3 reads CASTPGDWTEAFF. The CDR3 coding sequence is TGTGCCAGCACCCCGGGAGATTGGACTGAAGCTTTCTTT.

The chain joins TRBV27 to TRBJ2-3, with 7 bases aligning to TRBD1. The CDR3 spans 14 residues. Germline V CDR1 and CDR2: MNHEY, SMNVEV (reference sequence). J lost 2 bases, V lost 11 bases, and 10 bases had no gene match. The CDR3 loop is CAESRDRYTDTQYF. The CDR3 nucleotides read TGTGCCGAATCCCGGGACAGATACACAGATACGCAGTATTTT.

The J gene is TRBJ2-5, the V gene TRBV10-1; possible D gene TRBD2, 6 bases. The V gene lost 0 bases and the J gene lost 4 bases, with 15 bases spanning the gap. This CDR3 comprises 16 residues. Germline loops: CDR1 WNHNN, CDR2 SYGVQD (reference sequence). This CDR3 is CASSESISTAGETQYF. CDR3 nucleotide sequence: TGCGCCAGCAGTGAGTCAATCTCCACAGCGGGAGAGACCCAGTACTTC.

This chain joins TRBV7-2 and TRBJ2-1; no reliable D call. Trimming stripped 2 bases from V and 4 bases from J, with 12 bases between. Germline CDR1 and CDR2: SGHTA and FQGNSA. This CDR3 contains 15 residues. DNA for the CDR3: TGTGCCAGCAGCTTACGACCGACGGAATACAATGAGCAGTTCTTC. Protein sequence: CASSLRPTEYNEQFF. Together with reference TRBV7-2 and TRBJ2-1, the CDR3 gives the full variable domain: GAGVSQSPSNKVTEKGKDVELRCDPISGHTALYWYRQSLGQGLEFLIYFQGNSAPDKSGLPSDRFSAERTGGSVSTLTIQRTQQEDSAVYLCASSLRPTEYNEQFFGPGTRLTVL.

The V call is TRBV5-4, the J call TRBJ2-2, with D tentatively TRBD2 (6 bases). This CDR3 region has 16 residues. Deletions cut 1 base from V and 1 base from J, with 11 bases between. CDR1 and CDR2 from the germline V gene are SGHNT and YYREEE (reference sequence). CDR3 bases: TGTGCCAGCAGCTTGTATACGGGAGTGAACACCGGGGAGCTGTTTTTT. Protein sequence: CASSLYTGVNTGELFF.

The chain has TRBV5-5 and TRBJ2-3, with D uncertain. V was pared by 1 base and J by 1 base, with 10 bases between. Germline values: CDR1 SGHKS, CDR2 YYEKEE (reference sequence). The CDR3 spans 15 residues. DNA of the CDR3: TGTGCCAGCAGCTTGAGATCGCTGGGCACAGATACGCAGTATTTT. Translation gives CASSLRSLGTDTQYF.

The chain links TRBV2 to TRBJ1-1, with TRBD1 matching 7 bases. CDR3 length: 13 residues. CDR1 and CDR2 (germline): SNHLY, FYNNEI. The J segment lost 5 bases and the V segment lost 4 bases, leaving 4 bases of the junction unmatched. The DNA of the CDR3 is TGTGCCAGCAGTGTTACAGGGGAAACTGAAGCTTTCTTT. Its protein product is CASSVTGETEAFF.

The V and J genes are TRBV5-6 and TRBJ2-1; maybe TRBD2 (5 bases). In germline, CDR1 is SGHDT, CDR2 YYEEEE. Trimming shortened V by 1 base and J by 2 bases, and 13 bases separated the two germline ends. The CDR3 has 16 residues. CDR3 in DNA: TGTGCCAGCAGCTTGCAAGTAGCGCCCACCTACAATGAGCAGTTCTTC. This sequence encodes CASSLQVAPTYNEQFF.

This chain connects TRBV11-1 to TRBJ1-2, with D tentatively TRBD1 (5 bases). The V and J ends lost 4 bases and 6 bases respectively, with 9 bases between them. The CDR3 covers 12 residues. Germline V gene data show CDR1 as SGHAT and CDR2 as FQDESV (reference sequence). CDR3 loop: CASSYRGDGYTF. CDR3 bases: TGTGCCAGCAGCTATCGGGGGGATGGCTACACCTTC.

CDR3 loop: CASQGDRAWTYEQYF. The CDR3 bases are TGTGCCAGTCAAGGTGACAGAGCCTGGACCTACGAGCAGTACTTC. The chain carries TRBV2 and TRBJ2-7; D might be TRBD1 (5 bases). V lost 9 bases and J lost 2, with 20 bases in between. There are 15 residues in the CDR3. CDR1 and CDR2 (germline): SNHLY, FYNNEI.

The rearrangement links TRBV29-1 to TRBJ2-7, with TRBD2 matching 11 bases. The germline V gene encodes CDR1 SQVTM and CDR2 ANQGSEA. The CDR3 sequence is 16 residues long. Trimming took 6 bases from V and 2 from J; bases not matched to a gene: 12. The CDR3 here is CSVTPGTSGVTYEQYF. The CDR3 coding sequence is TGCAGCGTGACCCCCGGGACTAGCGGAGTCACCTACGAGCAGTACTTC.

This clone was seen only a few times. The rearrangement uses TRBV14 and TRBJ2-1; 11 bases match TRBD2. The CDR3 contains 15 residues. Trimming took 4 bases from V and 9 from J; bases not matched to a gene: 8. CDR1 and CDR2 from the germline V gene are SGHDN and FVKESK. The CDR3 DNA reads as TGTGCCAGCAGCCTACTAGCGGGAGCCCGTACTGAGCAGTTCTTC. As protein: CASSLLAGARTEQFF.

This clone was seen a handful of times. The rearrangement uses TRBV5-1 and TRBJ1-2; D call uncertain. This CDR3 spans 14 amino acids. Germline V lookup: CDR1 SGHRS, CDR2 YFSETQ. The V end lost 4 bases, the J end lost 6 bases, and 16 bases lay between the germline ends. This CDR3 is CASSRQASGDGYTF. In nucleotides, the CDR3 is TGCGCCAGCAGCCGACAAGCGAGTGGCGATGGCTACACCTTC.

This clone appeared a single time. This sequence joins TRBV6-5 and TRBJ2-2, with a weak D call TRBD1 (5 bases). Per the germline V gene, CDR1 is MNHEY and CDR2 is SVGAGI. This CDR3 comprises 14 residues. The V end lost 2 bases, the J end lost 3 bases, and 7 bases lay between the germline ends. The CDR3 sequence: CASSYATDTGELFF. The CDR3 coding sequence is TGTGCCAGCAGTTACGCGACAGACACCGGGGAGCTGTTTTTT.

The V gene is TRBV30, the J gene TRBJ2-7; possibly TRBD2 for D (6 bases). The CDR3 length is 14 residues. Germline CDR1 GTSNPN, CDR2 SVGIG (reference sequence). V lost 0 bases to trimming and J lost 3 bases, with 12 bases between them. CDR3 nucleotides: TGTGCCTGGAGTGTACTCCGGGGAGGCTACGAGCAGTACTTC. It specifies CAWSVLRGGYEQYF.

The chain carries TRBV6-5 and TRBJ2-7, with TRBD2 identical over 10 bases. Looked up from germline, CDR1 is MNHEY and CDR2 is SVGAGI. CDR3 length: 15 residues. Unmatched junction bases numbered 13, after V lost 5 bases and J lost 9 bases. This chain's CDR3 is CASSPVSSGRGRQYF. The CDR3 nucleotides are TGTGCCAGCAGTCCTGTCTCGAGCGGGAGGGGTCGGCAGTACTTC.

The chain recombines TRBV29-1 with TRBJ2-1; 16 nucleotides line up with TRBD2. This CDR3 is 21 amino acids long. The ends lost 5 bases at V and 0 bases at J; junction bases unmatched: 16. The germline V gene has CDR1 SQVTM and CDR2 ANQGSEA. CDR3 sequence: CSVIKGSGTSGRASSYNEQFF. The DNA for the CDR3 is TGCAGCGTTATTAAGGGATCCGGGACTAGCGGGAGGGCCAGCTCCTACAATGAGCAGTTCTTC.

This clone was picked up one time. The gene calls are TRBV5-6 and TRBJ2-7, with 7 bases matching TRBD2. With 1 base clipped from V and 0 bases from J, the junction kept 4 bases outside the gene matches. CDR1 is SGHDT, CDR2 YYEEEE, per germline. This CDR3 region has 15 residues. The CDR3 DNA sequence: TGTGCCAGCAGCTTGAAAGCGGGGATCTCCTACGAGCAGTACTTC. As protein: CASSLKAGISYEQYF.

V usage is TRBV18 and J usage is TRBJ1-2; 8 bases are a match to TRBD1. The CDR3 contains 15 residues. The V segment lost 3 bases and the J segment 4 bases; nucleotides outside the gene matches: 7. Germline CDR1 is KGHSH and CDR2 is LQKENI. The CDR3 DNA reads TGTGCCAGCTCACCCGACAGGGGAGGAGCCTATGGCTACACCTTC. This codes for CASSPDRGGAYGYTF.

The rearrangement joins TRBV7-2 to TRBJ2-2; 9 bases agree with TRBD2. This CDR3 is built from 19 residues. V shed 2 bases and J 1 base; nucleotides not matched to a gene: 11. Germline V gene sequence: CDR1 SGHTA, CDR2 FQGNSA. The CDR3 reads CASSLPRLAGGGNTGELFF. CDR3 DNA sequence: TGTGCCAGCAGCTTACCCCGACTCGCGGGAGGGGGGAACACCGGGGAGCTGTTTTTT.

CDR3 sequence (DNA): TGTGCCAGCAGTAGACGGGCTGAGCAGTTCTTC. Translation: CASSRRAEQFF. This chain joins TRBV2 and TRBJ2-1; D is unclear. Germline-derived CDR1 and CDR2 are SNHLY and FYNNEI. Trimming removed 5 bases at V and 9 bases at J, with 8 bases between. This CDR3 is 11 amino acids long.

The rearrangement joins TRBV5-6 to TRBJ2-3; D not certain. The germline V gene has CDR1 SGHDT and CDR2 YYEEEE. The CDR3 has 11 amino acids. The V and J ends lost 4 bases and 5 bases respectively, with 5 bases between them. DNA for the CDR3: TGTGCCAGCAGCAATCAAGATACGCAGTATTTT. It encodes CASSNQDTQYF.

The chain's CDR3 is CASSAGTRNTEAFF. DNA of the CDR3: TGTGCCAGCAGTGCCGGGACACGGAACACTGAAGCTTTCTTT. The chain links TRBV6-1 to TRBJ1-1; D perhaps matches TRBD1 (6 bases). This CDR3 spans 14 amino acids. Germline-derived CDR1 and CDR2 are MNHNS and SASEGT. The V end was cut by 4 bases, the J end by 1 base, with 10 bases between.